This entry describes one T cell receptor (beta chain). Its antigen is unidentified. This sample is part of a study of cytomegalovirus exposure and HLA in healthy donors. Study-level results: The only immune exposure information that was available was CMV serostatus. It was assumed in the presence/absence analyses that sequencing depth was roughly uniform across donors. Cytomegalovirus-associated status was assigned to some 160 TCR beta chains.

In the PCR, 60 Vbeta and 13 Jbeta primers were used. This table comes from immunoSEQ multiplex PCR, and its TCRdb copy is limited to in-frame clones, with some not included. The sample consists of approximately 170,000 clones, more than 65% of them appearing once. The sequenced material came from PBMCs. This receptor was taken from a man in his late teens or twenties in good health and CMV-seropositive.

CDR3 coding DNA: TGTGCCAGCAGTGAAGCCAGTAACTCCTACGAGCAGTACTTC. Protein: CASSEASNSYEQYF. The rearrangement uses TRBV6-1 and TRBJ2-7; D unclear. Trimming removed 0 bases from V and 0 bases from J, with 6 bases in between. The CDR3 has 14 amino acids. Germline lookup yields CDR1 MNHNS and CDR2 SASEGT.